This record looks at one TCR beta chain sequence and its context. The table lists this clonotype with a few counts. The antigen it recognizes is unknown. One base away there is no much larger clone; base qualities are not given. Receptors were amplified or captured by RT-PCR. The run used an Illumina HiSeq 2500. TCRdb passed the public sequencing reads through fastp at Q25 and MiXCR, retaining productive beta sequences. Entries are consolidated by CDR3 protein sequence, retaining the most common genes and DNA. The sample table holds some 570,000 distinct CDR3 sequences, of which roughly 10% were seen once. The top ten clonotypes cover approximately 10% of the sample. The data belong to a study of response to subunit inactivated influenza vaccine (dated by TCRdb to 2016 to 2018). Broadly, across the study: Deep quantitative profiling of the T cell receptor repertoire was used in the study to follow responses to a trivalent subunit inactivated influenza vaccine. Overall results and qualifications from the work: The authors suggested that each seasonal influenza vaccination may recruit only a limited number of new T cells.

The V and J ends are trimmed by 1 base and 0 bases, leaving 13 bases between them. Its CDR3 holds 16 amino acids, cysteine through phenylalanine. Of the read, only the CDR3 DNA is kept; its 48 bases are in frame from base 1. In the germline V gene (reference sequence), CDR1 corresponds to DFQATT and CDR2 to SNEGSKA. The data were also submitted as part of a second study, on T cells expressing NK-cell markers. From the second report: TCR beta cDNA libraries were made by 5'RACE template switching that added a universal primer site and unique molecular identifiers. TCR beta-chain repertoires were profiled in sorted CD3+CD56+NKG2C+, CD3+CD56+NKG2C- and CD3+CD56-NKG2C+ T-cell subsets from fewer than 10 donors. Among the eight sequenced donors, only one was HCMV-seronegative, while the other seven were HCMV-seropositive. In several experiments an anti-gammadeltaTCR antibody was added to restrict sorting to alphabetaTCR-expressing T cells. In roughly six donors, the dominant CD3+CD56+NKG2C+ clonotypes ranked among the top 10 CD8+ clonotypes, making up about 1.0-8% of CD8+ T cells. Those dominant clonotypes were again the most abundant among CD3+CD56-NKG2C+ cells in several donors, at about 25-60.1%. Whether the expanded NKG2C-expressing T cell clones were specific for HCMV antigens was left unclear. Randomly selected healthy volunteers, three men and five women, were used as the eight sequenced donors. HCMV-specific IgG was detected in serum with a commercial ELISA kit to determine HCMV serostatus. Peripheral blood mononuclear cells were isolated from blood by Ficoll density gradient centrifugation. Bulk peripheral blood T-cell repertoires were additionally sequenced from unsorted PBMC for a handful of donors. cDNA synthesis was primed from the TCR beta constant segment and was followed by two successive PCR amplification steps. The libraries were sequenced on Illumina HiSeq 2000/2500, MiSeq or NextSeq, producing 2 x 150 bp reads. MIGEC was used to demultiplex reads and group the reads by UMI, and MiTCR was used to assemble and quantify clonotypes. To exclude erroneous sequences, only TCR cDNA sequences supported by at least two reads were retained. The tcR package was used for downstream repertoire analysis, with clonotypes matched between fractions based on CDR3 nucleotide sequence plus V segment. Antigen specificity was annotated against VDJdb with VDJmatch, allowing one amino acid substitution in CDR3.

Recombination joined TRBV20-1 with TRBJ2-1; the D gene is perhaps TRBD1, on 6 matching bases. The sequence was collected from a man in his fifties or sixties who received an inactivated influenza vaccine. Donor details come from another sample of the same person, matched by shared clones. Here the sequenced sample was PBMCs from blood, taken on the day of vaccination. The CDR3 protein: CSARGGQGSSYNEQFF. At the DNA level, the sequence is TGCAGTGCTAGAGGCGGGCAGGGGAGCTCCTACAATGAGCAGTTCTTC.